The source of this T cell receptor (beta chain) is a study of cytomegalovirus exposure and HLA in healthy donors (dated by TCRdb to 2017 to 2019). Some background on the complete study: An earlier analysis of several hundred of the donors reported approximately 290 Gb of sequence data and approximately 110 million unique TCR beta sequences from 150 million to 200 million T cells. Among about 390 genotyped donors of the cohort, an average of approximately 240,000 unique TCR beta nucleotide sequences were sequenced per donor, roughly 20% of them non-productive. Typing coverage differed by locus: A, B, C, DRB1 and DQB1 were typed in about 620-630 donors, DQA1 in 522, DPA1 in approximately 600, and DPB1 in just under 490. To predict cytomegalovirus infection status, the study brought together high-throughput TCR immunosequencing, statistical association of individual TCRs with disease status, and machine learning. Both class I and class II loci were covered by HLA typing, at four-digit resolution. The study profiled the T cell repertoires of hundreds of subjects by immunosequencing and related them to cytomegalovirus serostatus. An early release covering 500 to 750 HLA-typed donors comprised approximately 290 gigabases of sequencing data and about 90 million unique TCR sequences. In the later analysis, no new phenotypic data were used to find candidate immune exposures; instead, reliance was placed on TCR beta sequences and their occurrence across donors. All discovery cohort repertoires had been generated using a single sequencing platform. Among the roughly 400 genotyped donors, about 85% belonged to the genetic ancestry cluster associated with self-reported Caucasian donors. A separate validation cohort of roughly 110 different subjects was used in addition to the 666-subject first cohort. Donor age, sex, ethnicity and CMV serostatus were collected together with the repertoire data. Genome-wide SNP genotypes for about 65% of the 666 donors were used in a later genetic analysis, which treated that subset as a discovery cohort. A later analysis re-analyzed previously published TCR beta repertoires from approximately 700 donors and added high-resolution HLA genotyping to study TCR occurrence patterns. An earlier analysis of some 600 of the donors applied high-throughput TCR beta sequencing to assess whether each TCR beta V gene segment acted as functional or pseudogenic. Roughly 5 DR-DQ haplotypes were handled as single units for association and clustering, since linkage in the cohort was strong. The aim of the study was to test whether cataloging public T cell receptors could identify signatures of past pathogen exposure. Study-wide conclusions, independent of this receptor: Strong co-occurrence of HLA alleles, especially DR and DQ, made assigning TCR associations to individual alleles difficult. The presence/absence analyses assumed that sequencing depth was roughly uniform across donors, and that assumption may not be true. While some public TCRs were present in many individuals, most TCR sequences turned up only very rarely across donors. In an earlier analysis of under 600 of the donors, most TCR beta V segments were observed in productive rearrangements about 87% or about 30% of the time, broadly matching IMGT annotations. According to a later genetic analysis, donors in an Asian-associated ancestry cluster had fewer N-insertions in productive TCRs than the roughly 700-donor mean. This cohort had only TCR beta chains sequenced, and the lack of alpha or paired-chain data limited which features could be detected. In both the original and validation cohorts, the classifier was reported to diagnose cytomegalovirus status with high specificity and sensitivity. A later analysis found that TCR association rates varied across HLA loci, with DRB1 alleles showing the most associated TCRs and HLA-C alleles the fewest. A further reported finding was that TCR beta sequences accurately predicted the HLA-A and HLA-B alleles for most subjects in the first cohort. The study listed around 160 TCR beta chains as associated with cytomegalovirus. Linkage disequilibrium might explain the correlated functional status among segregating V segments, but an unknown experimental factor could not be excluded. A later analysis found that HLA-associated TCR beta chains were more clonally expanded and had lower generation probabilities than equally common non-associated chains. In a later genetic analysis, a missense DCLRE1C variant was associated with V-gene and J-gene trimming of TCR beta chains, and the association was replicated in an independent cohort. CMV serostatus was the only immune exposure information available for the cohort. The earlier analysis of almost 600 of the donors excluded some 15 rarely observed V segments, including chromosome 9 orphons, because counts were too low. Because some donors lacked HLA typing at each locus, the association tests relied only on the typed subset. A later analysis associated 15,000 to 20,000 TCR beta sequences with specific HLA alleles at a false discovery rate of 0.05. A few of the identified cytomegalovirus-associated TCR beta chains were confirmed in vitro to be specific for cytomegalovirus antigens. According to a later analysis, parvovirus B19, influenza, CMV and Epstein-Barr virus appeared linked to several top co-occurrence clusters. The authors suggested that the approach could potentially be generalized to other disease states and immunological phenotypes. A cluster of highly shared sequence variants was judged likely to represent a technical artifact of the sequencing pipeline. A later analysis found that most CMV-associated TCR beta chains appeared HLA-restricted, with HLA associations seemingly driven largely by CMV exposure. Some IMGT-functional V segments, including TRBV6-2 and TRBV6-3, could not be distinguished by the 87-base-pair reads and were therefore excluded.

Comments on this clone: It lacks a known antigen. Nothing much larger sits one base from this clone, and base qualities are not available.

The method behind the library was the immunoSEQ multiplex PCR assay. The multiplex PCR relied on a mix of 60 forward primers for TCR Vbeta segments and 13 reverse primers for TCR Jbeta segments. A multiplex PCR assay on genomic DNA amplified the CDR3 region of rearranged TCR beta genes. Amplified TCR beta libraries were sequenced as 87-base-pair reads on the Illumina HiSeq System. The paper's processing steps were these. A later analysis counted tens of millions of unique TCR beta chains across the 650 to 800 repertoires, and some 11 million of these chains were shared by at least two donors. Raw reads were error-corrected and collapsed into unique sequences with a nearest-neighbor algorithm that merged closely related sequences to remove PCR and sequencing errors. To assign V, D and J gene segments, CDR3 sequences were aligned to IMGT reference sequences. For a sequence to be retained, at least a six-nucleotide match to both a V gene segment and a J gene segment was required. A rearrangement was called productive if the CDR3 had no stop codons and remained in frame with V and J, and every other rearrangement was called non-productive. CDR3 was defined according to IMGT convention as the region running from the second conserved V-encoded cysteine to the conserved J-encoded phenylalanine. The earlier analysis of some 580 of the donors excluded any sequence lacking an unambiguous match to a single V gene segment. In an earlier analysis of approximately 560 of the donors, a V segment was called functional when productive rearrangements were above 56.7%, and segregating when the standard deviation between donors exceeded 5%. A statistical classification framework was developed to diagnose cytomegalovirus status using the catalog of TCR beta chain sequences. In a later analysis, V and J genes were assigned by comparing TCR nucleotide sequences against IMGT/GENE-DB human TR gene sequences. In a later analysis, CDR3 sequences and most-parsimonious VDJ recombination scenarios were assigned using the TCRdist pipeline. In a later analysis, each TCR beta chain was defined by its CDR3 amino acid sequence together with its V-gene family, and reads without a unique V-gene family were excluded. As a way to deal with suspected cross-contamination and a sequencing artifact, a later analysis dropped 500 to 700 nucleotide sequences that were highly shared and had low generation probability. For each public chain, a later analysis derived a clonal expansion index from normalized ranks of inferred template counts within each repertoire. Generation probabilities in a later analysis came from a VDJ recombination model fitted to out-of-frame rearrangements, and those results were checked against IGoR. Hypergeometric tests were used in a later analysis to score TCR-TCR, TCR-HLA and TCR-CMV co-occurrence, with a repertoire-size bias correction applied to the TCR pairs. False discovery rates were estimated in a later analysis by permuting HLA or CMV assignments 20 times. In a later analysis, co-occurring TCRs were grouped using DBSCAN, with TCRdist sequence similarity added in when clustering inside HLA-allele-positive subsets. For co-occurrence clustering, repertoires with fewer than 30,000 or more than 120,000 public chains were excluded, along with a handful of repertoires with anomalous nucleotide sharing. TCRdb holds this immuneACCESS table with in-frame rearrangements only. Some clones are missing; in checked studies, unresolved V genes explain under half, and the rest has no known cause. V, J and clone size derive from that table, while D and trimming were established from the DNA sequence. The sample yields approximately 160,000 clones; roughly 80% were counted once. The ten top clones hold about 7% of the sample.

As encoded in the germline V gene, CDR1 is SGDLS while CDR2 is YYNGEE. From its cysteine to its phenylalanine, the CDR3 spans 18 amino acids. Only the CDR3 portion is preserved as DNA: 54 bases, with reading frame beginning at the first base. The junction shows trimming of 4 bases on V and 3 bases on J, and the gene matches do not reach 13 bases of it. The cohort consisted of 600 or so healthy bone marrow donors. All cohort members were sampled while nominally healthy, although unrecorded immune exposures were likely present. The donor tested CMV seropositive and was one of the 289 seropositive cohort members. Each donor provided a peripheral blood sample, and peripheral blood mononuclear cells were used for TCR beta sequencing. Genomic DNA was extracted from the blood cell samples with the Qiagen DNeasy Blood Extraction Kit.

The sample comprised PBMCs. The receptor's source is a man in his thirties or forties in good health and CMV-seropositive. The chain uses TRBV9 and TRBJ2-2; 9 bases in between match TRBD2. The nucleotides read TGTGCCAGCAGCTCTAGCGGGGCCCCTCGGAGGGACACCGGGGAGCTGTTTTTT. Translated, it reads CASSSSGAPRRDTGELFF. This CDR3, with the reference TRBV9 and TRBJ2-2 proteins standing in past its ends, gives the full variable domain DSGVTQTPKHLITATGQRVTLRCSPRSGDLSVYWYQQSLDQGLQFLIQYYNGEERAKGNILERFSAQQFPDLHSELNLSSLELGDSALYFCASSSSGAPRRDTGELFFGEGSRLTVL.